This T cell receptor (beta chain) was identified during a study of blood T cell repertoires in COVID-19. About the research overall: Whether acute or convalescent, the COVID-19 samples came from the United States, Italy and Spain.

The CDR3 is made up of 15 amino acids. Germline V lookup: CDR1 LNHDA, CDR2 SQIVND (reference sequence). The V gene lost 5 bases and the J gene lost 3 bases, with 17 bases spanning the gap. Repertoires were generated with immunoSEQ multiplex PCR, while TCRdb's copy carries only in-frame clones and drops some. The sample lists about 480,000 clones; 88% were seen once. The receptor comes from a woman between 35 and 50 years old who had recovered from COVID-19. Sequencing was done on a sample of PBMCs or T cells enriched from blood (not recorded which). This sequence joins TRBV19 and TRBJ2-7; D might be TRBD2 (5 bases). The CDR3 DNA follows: TGTGCCAGTAGTGTTTGGACTTCTCCACACTACGAGCAGTACTTC. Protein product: CASSVWTSPHYEQYF.